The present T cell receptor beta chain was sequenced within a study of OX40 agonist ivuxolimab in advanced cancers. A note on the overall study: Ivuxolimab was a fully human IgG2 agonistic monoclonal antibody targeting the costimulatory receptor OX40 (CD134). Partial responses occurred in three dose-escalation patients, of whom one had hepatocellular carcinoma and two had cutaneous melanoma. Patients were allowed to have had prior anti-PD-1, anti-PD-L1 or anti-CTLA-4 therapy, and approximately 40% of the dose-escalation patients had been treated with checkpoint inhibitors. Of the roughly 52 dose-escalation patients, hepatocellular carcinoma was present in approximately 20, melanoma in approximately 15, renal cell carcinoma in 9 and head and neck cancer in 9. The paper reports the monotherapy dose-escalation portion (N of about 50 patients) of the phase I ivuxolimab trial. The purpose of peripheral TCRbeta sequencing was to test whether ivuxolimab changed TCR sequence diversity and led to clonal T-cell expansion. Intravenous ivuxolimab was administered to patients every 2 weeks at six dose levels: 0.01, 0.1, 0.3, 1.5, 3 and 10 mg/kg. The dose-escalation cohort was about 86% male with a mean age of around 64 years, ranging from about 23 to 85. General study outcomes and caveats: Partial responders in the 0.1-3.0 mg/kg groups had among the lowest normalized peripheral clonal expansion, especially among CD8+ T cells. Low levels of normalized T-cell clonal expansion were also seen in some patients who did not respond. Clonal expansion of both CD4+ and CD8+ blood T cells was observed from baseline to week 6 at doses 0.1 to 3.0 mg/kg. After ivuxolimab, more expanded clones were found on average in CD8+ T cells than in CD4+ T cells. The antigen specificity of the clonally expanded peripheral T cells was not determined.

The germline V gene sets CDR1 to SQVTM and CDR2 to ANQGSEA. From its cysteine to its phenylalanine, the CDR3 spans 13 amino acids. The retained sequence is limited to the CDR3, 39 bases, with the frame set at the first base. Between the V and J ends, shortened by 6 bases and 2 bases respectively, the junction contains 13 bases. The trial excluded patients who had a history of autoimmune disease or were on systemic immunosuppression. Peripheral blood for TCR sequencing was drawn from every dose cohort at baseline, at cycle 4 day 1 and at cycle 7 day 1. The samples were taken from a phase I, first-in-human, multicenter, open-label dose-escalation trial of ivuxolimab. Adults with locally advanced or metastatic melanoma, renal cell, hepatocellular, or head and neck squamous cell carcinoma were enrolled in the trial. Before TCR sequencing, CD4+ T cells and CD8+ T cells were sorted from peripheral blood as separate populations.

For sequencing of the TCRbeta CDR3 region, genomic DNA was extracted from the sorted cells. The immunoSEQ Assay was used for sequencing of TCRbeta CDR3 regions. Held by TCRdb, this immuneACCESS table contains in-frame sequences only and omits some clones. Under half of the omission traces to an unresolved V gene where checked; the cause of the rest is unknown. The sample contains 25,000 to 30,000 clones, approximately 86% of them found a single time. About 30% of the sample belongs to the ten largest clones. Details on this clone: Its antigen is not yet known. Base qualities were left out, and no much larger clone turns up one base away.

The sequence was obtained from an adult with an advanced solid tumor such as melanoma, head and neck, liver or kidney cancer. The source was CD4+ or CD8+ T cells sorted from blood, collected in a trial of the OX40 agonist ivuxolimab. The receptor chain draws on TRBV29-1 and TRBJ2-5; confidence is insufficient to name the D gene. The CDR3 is CSVRASLQETQYF. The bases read TGCAGCGTACGGGCGTCGTTACAAGAGACCCAGTACTTC.